The next 31 T cell receptor beta chains were all read from a single sample in a study of T cells in localized non-small cell lung cancer. Clones were sequenced by immunoSEQ multiplex PCR, and TCRdb holds only the in-frame ones, with some missing. This table holds under 40,000 clones, over 75% found once. This material consisted of peripheral blood, taken before any cancer treatment. The receptors here all came from a male donor at least 60 years old with stage III lung adenocarcinoma.

This rearrangement joins TRBV27 to TRBJ1-6; D is undetermined. Germline V gene sequence: CDR1 MNHEY, CDR2 SMNVEV (reference sequence). Trimming stripped 6 bases from V and 7 bases from J, with 16 bases between. The CDR3 is made up of 15 amino acids. The CDR3 sequence is CASSRGQALNSPLHF. Written as DNA, the CDR3 is TGTGCCAGCAGCCGTGGGCAGGCGCTAAATTCACCCCTCCACTTT.

The gene calls are TRBV30 and TRBJ2-3, with D uncertain. This CDR3 comprises 11 residues. The germline V gene encodes CDR1 GTSNPN and CDR2 SVGIG (reference sequence). Deletions cut 5 bases from V and 2 bases from J, with 5 bases between. The CDR3 DNA is TGTGCCTGGGCGTACACAGATACGCAGTATTTT. As protein: CAWAYTDTQYF.

This sequence joins TRBV30 and TRBJ1-6, with D uncertain. CDR1 and CDR2 (germline): GTSNPN, SVGIG (reference sequence). V was clipped by 3 bases and J by 9 bases, with 18 bases between them. The CDR3 loop spans 15 amino acids. The DNA for the CDR3 is TGTGCCTGGAGCCCTCGTACAGTGGGAAGTTCACCCCTCCACTTT. It yields the protein CAWSPRTVGSSPLHF.

V is TRBV6-5 and J is TRBJ1-4; a weak D match, TRBD1 (5 bases). V gave up 7 bases and J gave up 7 bases, with 10 bases separating them. This CDR3 region has 12 residues. Germline CDR1 and CDR2: MNHEY and SVGAGI. The CDR3 sequence is CASTFGGEKLFF. In nucleotides, the CDR3 is TGTGCCAGCACCTTTGGGGGTGAAAAACTGTTTTTT.

The genes are TRBV7-2 and TRBJ1-5; D gene unclear. V was pared by 2 bases and J by 6 bases, with 14 bases between. The CDR3 covers 15 residues. CDR1 is SGHTA, CDR2 FQGNSA, per germline. The CDR3 is CASSLWHGEAQPQHF. CDR3 nucleotides: TGTGCCAGCAGCTTATGGCATGGGGAAGCTCAGCCCCAGCATTTT.

This chain links TRBV28 with TRBJ1-1, with D unclear. V was shortened by 11 bases and J by 1 base, with 8 bases between the two germline ends. The CDR3 extends over 11 amino acids. CDR1 and CDR2 from the germline V gene are MDHEN and SYDVKM. For the CDR3, the DNA is TGTGCCTCGGAGGGGAACACTGAAGCTTTCTTT. This gives the protein CASEGNTEAFF.

This sequence joins TRBV5-1 and TRBJ1-4, with no clear D. The V end lost 5 bases, the J end lost 0 bases, and 8 bases lay between the germline ends. Germline V CDR1 and CDR2: SGHRS, YFSETQ. The CDR3 has 14 residues. DNA of the CDR3: TGCGCCAGCAGACGGGGTGCAACTAATGAAAAACTGTTTTTT. Protein sequence: CASRRGATNEKLFF.

V usage is TRBV7-2 and J usage is TRBJ2-4; tentatively, D is TRBD2 (6 bases). This CDR3 has 15 residues. CDR1 SGHTA and CDR2 FQGNSA come from the germline V gene. Trimming pared 1 base from V and 8 bases from J, leaving 15 bases between. The CDR3 spells CASSLGSGGRYIQYF. The CDR3 nucleotides are TGTGCCAGCAGCTTAGGATCCGGAGGGAGATACATTCAGTACTTC.

The rearrangement links TRBV2 to TRBJ1-1; 7 bases map to TRBD1. The V segment lost 7 bases and the J segment 0 bases; nucleotides outside the gene matches: 2. Germline V CDR1 and CDR2: SNHLY, FYNNEI. CDR3 length: 13 residues. CDR3 in amino acids: CASTGQLNTEAFF. CDR3 sequence (DNA): TGTGCCAGCACGGGACAGTTGAACACTGAAGCTTTCTTT.

The chain links TRBV6-6 to TRBJ1-3, with 7 positions matching TRBD1. The germline gives CDR1 MNHNY, CDR2 SVGAGI (reference sequence). V shed 7 bases and J 2 bases; nucleotides not matched to a gene: 8. This CDR3 is 15 amino acids long. CDR3 DNA sequence: TGTGCCAGCAAAAGGGGGCCTAACCCTGGAAACACCATATATTTT. Encoded protein: CASKRGPNPGNTIYF.

The gene calls are TRBV2 and TRBJ1-5; 7 bases align to TRBD1. Germline assignment: CDR1 SNHLY and CDR2 FYNNEI. Trimming at V came to 6 bases and at J to 5 bases, leaving 10 bases not matched to a gene. This CDR3 region has 15 residues. CDR3 DNA sequence: TGTGCCAGCAGAGAGACGGGACAGTCGTATCAGCCCCAGCATTTT. This codes for CASRETGQSYQPQHF.

V usage is TRBV27 and J usage is TRBJ1-1; D not resolved. The CDR3 is 11 amino acids. Germline V gives CDR1 MNHEY, CDR2 SMNVEV (reference sequence). Trimming left V 4 bases short and J 3 bases short, with 3 bases between. The DNA of the CDR3 is TGTGCCAGCAGTTCGTACACTGAAGCTTTCTTT. It encodes CASSSYTEAFF.

CDR3 nucleotide sequence: TGCGCCAGCAAAGGGACAGGGGCGCCATATACGCAGTATTTT. Translated, it gives CASKGTGAPYTQYF. The chain combines TRBV5-1 with TRBJ2-3; TRBD1 matches 10 bases. Trimming removed 6 bases from V and 7 bases from J; junction bases left unmatched: 8. The CDR3 is 14 residues long. Germline lookup yields CDR1 SGHRS and CDR2 YFSETQ.

This chain links TRBV5-1 with TRBJ1-5; the match to TRBD1 covers 9 bases. V trimming: 3 bases; J trimming: 3 bases; junction bases outside the gene matches: 4. Germline V gene lookup returns CDR1 SGHRS and CDR2 YFSETQ. The CDR3 runs 15 residues. For the CDR3, the DNA is TGCGCCAGCAGCTGGGGACAGGGCCCCAATCAGCCCCAGCATTTT. It specifies CASSWGQGPNQPQHF.

This clone was observed once. J is TRBJ1-5 and V is TRBV28; D is unresolved. V was shortened by 8 bases and J by 4 bases, with 15 bases between the two germline ends. This CDR3 region has 14 residues. Germline V lookup: CDR1 MDHEN, CDR2 SYDVKM. The CDR3 bases are TGTGCCAGCCTAGGCAGCCCGAATAATCAGCCCCAGCATTTT. It codes for CASLGSPNNQPQHF.

This sequence joins TRBV10-2 and TRBJ2-3; a possible D gene is TRBD2 (6 bases). CDR3 length equals 15 residues. V gave up 4 bases and J gave up 2 bases, with 13 bases separating them. CDR1 is WSHSY and CDR2 is SAAADI in the germline V gene. In DNA, the CDR3 is TGCGCCAGCAGTGGGAGGGAAAGAATCACAGATACGCAGTATTTT. This codes for CASSGRERITDTQYF.

The CDR3 here is CASSLRMEISGRGRKTQYF. The CDR3 coding sequence is TGTGCCAGCAGCCTACGGATGGAAATCTCGGGACGTGGCAGGAAGACCCAGTACTTC. The V gene is TRBV7-7, the J gene TRBJ2-5; D assignment may be TRBD1 or TRBD2 (5 bases each). Trimming left V 5 bases short and J 6 bases short, with 31 bases between. This CDR3 is 19 amino acids long. Germline CDR1 is SSHAT and CDR2 is FNYEAQ (reference sequence).

The gene calls are TRBV5-1 and TRBJ2-1; possible D gene TRBD2, 5 bases. Trimming cost V 2 bases and J 3 bases, with 12 bases left between them. The CDR3 contains 15 residues. CDR1 SGHRS and CDR2 YFSETQ come from the germline V gene. Here the CDR3 reads CASSLTTGGYNEQFF. CDR3 bases: TGCGCCAGCAGCTTAACTACCGGAGGCTACAATGAGCAGTTCTTC.

V and J are TRBV6-6 and TRBJ2-5; D is perhaps TRBD2 (6 bases). This CDR3 has 12 amino acids. Germline lookup yields CDR1 MNHNY and CDR2 SVGAGI (reference sequence). Trimming shortened V by 8 bases and J by 7 bases, and 14 bases separated the two germline ends. The CDR3 region has the DNA TGTGCCAGCGAGCGGGTGGGGGGGACCCAGTACTTC. Amino acids: CASERVGGTQYF.

The rearrangement links TRBV18 to TRBJ2-1; 9 bases map to TRBD1. This CDR3 contains 15 residues. Germline lookup yields CDR1 KGHSH and CDR2 LQKENI. The V and J ends lost 4 bases and 4 bases, in that order; junction bases with no gene match: 5. In DNA form, the CDR3 reads TGTGCCAGCTCACTAGGGACAGGGACGTACAATGAGCAGTTCTTC. This translates into CASSLGTGTYNEQFF.

This chain joins TRBV5-6 and TRBJ1-1; 9 positions match TRBD1. CDR3 length: 14 amino acids. Per germline, CDR1 SGHDT and CDR2 YYEEEE. V shed 3 bases and J 11 bases; nucleotides not matched to a gene: 11. The CDR3 reads CASSSRGTGFDAFF. The CDR3 DNA reads TGTGCCAGCAGCTCGAGAGGGACAGGGTTTGACGCTTTCTTT.

The chain has TRBV18 and TRBJ2-7, with TRBD1 matching over 7 bases. V gave up 5 bases and J gave up 0 bases; unmatched junction bases: 4. This CDR3 contains 14 residues. CDR1 KGHSH and CDR2 LQKENI come from the germline V gene. The CDR3 loop is CASSRDRNSYEQYF. CDR3 nucleotides: TGTGCCAGCTCAAGGGACAGAAACTCCTACGAGCAGTACTTC.

This clone came up once. The rearrangement uses TRBV11-2 and TRBJ1-2; unclear D gene. Trimming stripped 0 bases from V and 4 bases from J, with 15 bases between. Germline-derived CDR1 and CDR2 are SGHAT and FQNNGV. CDR3 size: 16 residues. This CDR3 reads CASSLDPLGFGYGYTF. CDR3 DNA sequence: TGTGCCAGCAGCTTAGATCCTCTCGGGTTCGGCTATGGCTACACCTTC.

This chain links TRBV28 with TRBJ1-3, with no clear D. The CDR3 runs to 13 residues. V gave up 7 bases and J gave up 4 bases, with 11 bases separating them. Germline V gene data show CDR1 as MDHEN and CDR2 as SYDVKM. The CDR3 coding sequence is TGTGCCAGCATCGAGCCTAAGGGAAACACCATATATTTT. Translating it yields CASIEPKGNTIYF. The full variable domain, rest sourced from reference TRBV28 and TRBJ1-3, is DVKVTQSSRYLVKRTGEKVFLECVQDMDHENMFWYRQDPGLGLRLIYFSYDVKMKEKGDIPEGYSVSREKKERFSLILESASTNQTSMYLCASIEPKGNTIYFGEGSWLTVV.

The chain joins TRBV14 to TRBJ1-1, with unresolved D. The CDR3 extends over 15 amino acids. CDR1 and CDR2 (germline): SGHDN, FVKESK. Deletions cut 8 bases from V and 0 bases from J, with 16 bases between. CDR3 DNA: TGTGCCAGCGCCACCGTCGGGTCATTGAACACTGAAGCTTTCTTT. Protein: CASATVGSLNTEAFF.

The chain uses TRBV5-4 and TRBJ1-1, with D uncertain. Per germline, CDR1 SGHNT and CDR2 YYREEE (reference sequence). The CDR3 has 16 amino acids. V was pared by 4 bases and J by 8 bases, with 24 bases between. The CDR3 DNA reads as TGTGCCAGCAGCCTTGACGGCGCAAGGTTGGAACGGGAAGCTTTCTTT. Translated: CASSLDGARLEREAFF.

This clone showed up just a few times. This chain links TRBV28 with TRBJ2-7; D gene unclear. The V and J ends lost 3 bases and 2 bases respectively, with 20 bases between them. The length of the CDR3 is 17 residues. Per germline, CDR1 MDHEN and CDR2 SYDVKM. In nucleotides, the CDR3 is TGTGCCAGCAGTTTGGCCCTCGGAGTGACACCAACCTACGAGCAGTACTTC. This gives the protein CASSLALGVTPTYEQYF.

The rearrangement uses TRBV5-6 and TRBJ2-1; D not certain. This CDR3 contains 12 residues. V gave up 4 bases and J gave up 2 bases, with 4 bases separating them. CDR1 is SGHDT, CDR2 YYEEEE, per germline. The CDR3 DNA reads TGTGCCAGCAGCCTTCCCTACAATGAGCAGTTCTTC. This gives the protein CASSLPYNEQFF.

This chain uses TRBV18 with TRBJ1-1; D is undetermined. Germline loops: CDR1 KGHSH, CDR2 LQKENI. There are 14 residues in the CDR3. Trimming left V 7 bases short and J 0 bases short, with 12 bases between. The CDR3 loop reads CASYRDFMNTEAFF. CDR3 nucleotide sequence: TGTGCCAGCTACCGGGATTTTATGAACACTGAAGCTTTCTTT.

The rearrangement links TRBV9 to TRBJ2-3, with a weak D call TRBD1 (5 bases). The V end was cut by 1 base, the J end by 3 bases, with 18 bases between. The germline V gene encodes CDR1 SGDLS and CDR2 YYNGEE. CDR3 size: 17 residues. CDR3 region: CASSVSGSQGKTDTQYF. The CDR3, as DNA: TGTGCCAGCAGCGTATCTGGTTCCCAGGGAAAGACAGATACGCAGTATTTT.

This chain connects TRBV21-1 to TRBJ2-1; TRBD2, the D gene given by the table, was not confirmed from the DNA. TRBV21-1 is flagged as a pseudogene. There are 18 residues in the CDR3. In nucleotides, the CDR3 is TGTGCCAGCAGCGGTCGAGAGGGGCGGGCGGGGTCAGTAAATGAGCAGTTCTTC. It specifies CASSGREGRAGSVNEQFF.